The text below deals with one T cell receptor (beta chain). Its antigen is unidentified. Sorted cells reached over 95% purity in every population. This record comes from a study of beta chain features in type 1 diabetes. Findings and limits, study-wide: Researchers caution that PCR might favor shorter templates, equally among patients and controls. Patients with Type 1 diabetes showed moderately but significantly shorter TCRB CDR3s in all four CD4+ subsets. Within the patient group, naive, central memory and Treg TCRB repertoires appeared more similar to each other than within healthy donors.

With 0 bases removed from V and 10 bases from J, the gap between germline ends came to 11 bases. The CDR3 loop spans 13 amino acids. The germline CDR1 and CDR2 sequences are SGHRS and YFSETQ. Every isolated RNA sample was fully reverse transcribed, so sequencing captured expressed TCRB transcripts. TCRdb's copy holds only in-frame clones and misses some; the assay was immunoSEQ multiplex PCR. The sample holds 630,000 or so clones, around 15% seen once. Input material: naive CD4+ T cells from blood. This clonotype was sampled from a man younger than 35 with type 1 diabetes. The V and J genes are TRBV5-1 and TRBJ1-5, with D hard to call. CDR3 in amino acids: CASSLDGFEPQHF. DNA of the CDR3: TGCGCCAGCAGCTTGGATGGGTTCGAACCCCAGCATTTT.